This T cell receptor (beta chain) stems from a study of technical replicates of blood from several donors. Germline CDR1 SGHDT, CDR2 YYEEEE. Trimming at V came to 4 bases and at J to 3 bases, leaving 12 bases not matched to a gene. This CDR3 is built from 16 residues. The table came from immunoSEQ multiplex PCR; TCRdb's copy has only in-frame clones and leaves some out. The data contain tens of thousands of clones, almost 97% of them singletons. Sequencing was performed on T cells isolated from PBMCs. This sequence joins TRBV5-6 and TRBJ1-2, with TRBD1 identical over 7 bases. This clonotype was sampled from a human donor in good health. Written as DNA, the CDR3 is TGTGCCAGCAGCGCCGTCCGACAGGGTGGAGACTATGGCTACACCTTC. Protein: CASSAVRQGGDYGYTF.